These 17 T cell receptor beta chains were sequenced from one sample in a study of regulatory T cells in long-lasting Graves disease. Both iRepertoire HTBI primers and Arm-PCR of CDR3 regions were used to build the TCR beta libraries. From the multiplex PCR reads, TCRdb called clonotypes with MiXCR, one entry per CDR3 protein. The top ten hold around 21% of the sample, which has under 300,000 distinct CDR3 sequences, roughly 18% seen once. The time point: newly diagnosed GD, antithyroid drugs for less than 3 months. From RNA extracted from PBMCs, the TCR library was made. Material: peripheral blood mononuclear cells (PBMCs), obtained at new diagnosis, from a patient treated with antithyroid drugs. Source of these receptors: a female donor with Graves disease.

This clonotype has a single count. V gene TRBV6-1 combines with J gene TRBJ2-5; 11 nucleotides agree with TRBD2. The J call is doubtful: the DNA matches TRBJ2-1 better. CDR1 is MNHNS, CDR2 SASEGT, per germline. This CDR3 contains 17 residues. CDR3 region: CASSHPFGSGGANEQFF. The CDR3 coding sequence is TGTGCCAGCAGCCATCCCTTTGGTAGCGGGGGGGCAAATGAGCAGTTCTTC.

This clonotype has only a few counts. The chain couples TRBV20-1 to TRBJ2-7; D might be TRBD2 (6 bases). The CDR3 is made up of 17 amino acids. Trimming pared 4 bases from V and 0 bases from J, leaving 22 bases between. CDR1 and CDR2 from the germline V gene are DFQATT and SNEGSKA (reference sequence). CDR3 amino acids: CSATTALNLAFSYEQYF. The CDR3 region has the DNA TGCAGTGCTACGACCGCTCTAAACCTAGCGTTCTCCTACGAGCAGTACTTC.

This clonotype came up many times. V is TRBV6-1 and J is TRBJ2-5, with 11 bases aligning to TRBD2. V was pared by 7 bases and J by 4 bases, with 8 bases of the junction left unmatched. Germline CDR1 MNHNS, CDR2 SASEGT. This CDR3 has 15 residues. Here the CDR3 DNA reads TGTGCCAGCACAGGACTAGCGGGTGGACGAGAGACCCAGTACTTC. Protein sequence: CASTGLAGGRETQYF.

This clonotype showed up many times. The CDR3 here is CASSEDTGTGHYEQYF. CDR3 sequence (DNA): TGTGCCAGCAGTGAAGATACCGGGACAGGGCACTACGAGCAGTACTTC. The V call is TRBV2, the J call TRBJ2-7; 9 nucleotides line up with TRBD1. This CDR3 has 16 residues. Trimming at V came to 1 base and at J to 3 bases, leaving 7 bases not matched to a gene. The germline V gene encodes CDR1 SNHLY and CDR2 FYNNEI.

This clonotype was detected many times. The V and J genes are TRBV11-3 and TRBJ1-1; D call uncertain. Germline values: CDR1 SGHNT, CDR2 YENEEA. There are 15 residues in the CDR3. Trimming took 0 bases from V and 0 from J, leaving 8 bases between them. CDR3 residues: CASSLEGVMNTEAFF. CDR3 nucleotide sequence: TGTGCCAGCAGCTTAGAGGGCGTCATGAACACTGAAGCTTTCTTT.

The rearrangement joins TRBV20-1 to TRBJ2-5, with a possible D match to TRBD1 (6 bases). The V end lost 6 bases, the J end lost 5 bases, and 19 bases lay between the germline ends. CDR3 length: 14 residues. The germline V gene has CDR1 DFQATT and CDR2 SNEGSKA (reference sequence). CDR3 nucleotide sequence: TGCAGTGCCACACCTGGGCAGGGGTTTGAGACCCAGTACTTC. Translated: CSATPGQGFETQYF.

As for this clonotype: Given a far larger clone just one base away, this is likely a sequencing read error. The chain uses TRBV28 and TRBJ2-5, with D possibly being TRBD2 (6 bases). Germline-derived CDR1 and CDR2 are MDHEN and SYDVKM. This CDR3 region has 17 residues. Trimming took off 4 bases at V and 11 bases at J, with 29 bases between the two ends. As DNA, the CDR3 is TGTGCCAGCAGTTGGGGAGGACTTGCAACCTCCTACAATGAGCAGTACTTC. This codes for CASSWGGLATSYNEQYF.

This clonotype was detected a few times. V usage is TRBV10-2 and J usage is TRBJ2-2; D not certain. Germline V gene lookup returns CDR1 WSHSY and CDR2 SAAADI. The V end lost 6 bases, the J end lost 2 bases, and 4 bases lay between the germline ends. The CDR3 has 12 residues. The CDR3 here is CASRENTGELFF. DNA for the CDR3: TGCGCCAGCAGGGAAAACACCGGGGAGCTGTTTTTT.

The J gene is TRBJ2-7, the V gene TRBV20-1; 13 bases fit TRBD2. This CDR3 contains 18 residues. V shed 1 base, J shed 0 bases, and the junction held 9 bases outside the gene matches. Germline-derived CDR1 and CDR2 are DFQATT and SNEGSKA (reference sequence). CDR3 region: CSARGGLAGSHSSYEQYF. DNA of the CDR3: TGCAGTGCTAGAGGGGGACTAGCGGGATCGCACAGCTCCTACGAGCAGTACTTC.

This clonotype was seen at least ten times. This chain joins TRBV7-2 and TRBJ2-1, with 10 bases matching TRBD2. Germline lookup yields CDR1 SGHTA and CDR2 FQGNSA. The CDR3 sequence is 18 residues long. J gave up 1 base and V 2 bases, and 8 bases lay outside the gene matches. This chain's CDR3 is CASSLMLAGVLSYNEQFF. DNA for the CDR3: TGTGCCAGCAGCTTAATGCTAGCGGGAGTGCTATCCTACAATGAGCAGTTCTTC.

This clonotype was seen ten or more times. The rearrangement joins TRBV19 to TRBJ2-1; 7 nucleotides line up with TRBD2. The CDR3 sequence is 16 residues long. With 1 base clipped from V and 4 bases from J, the junction kept 7 bases outside the gene matches. Per the germline V gene, CDR1 is LNHDA and CDR2 is SQIVND (reference sequence). This CDR3 reads CASSIGSSGLYNEQFF. CDR3 bases: TGTGCCAGTAGTATAGGGAGTAGCGGGTTATACAATGAGCAGTTCTTC.

This chain uses TRBV20-1 with TRBJ2-3; 8 bases are a match to TRBD2. The CDR3 has 13 residues. Germline trimming cut 6 bases from V and 0 bases from J; bases unmatched to any gene: 2. The germline CDR1 and CDR2 sequences are DFQATT and SNEGSKA (reference sequence). CDR3 amino acids: CSAASGSTDTQYF. The CDR3 nucleotides read TGCAGTGCCGCTAGCGGGAGCACAGATACGCAGTATTTT.

There are many counts of this clonotype. DNA for the CDR3: TGTGCCAGCAGCTCCCCGGGACTAGCGGGAGGGGGTGAGCAGTTCTTC. Amino acid sequence: CASSSPGLAGGGEQFF. The chain couples TRBV11-2 to TRBJ2-1, with 16 bases matching TRBD2. Losses at the gene ends were 4 bases for V and 9 bases for J; bases not matched to a gene: 6. Germline CDR1 SGHAT, CDR2 FQNNGV. CDR3 length: 16 amino acids.

V usage is TRBV9 and J usage is TRBJ2-1, with 16 positions matching TRBD2. CDR1 is SGDLS and CDR2 is YYNGEE in the germline V gene. J lost 8 bases, V lost 0 bases, and 14 bases had no gene match. The CDR3 is 20 residues long. CDR3 loop: CASSVEGTSGRALSMDEQFF. DNA for the CDR3: TGTGCCAGCAGCGTAGAGGGGACTAGCGGGAGGGCCCTCTCAATGGATGAGCAGTTCTTC.

This clonotype was counted at least ten times. The CDR3 reads CASSATGTSGIGNEQFF. CDR3 in DNA: TGTGCCAGCAGCGCTACCGGGACTAGCGGGATAGGGAATGAGCAGTTCTTC. The rearrangement links TRBV9 to TRBJ2-1, with 13 bases aligning to TRBD2. Germline CDR1 reads SGDLS; CDR2 reads YYNGEE. CDR3 size: 17 residues. Trimming at V came to 3 bases and at J to 7 bases, leaving 10 bases not matched to a gene.

The genes are TRBV7-6 and TRBJ2-3; possible D gene TRBD2, 5 bases. The V gene's germline CDR1 is SGHVS and CDR2 FNYEAQ. The CDR3 runs to 16 residues. V lost 2 bases and J 1 base, leaving 13 bases between the germline ends. CDR3 nucleotide sequence: TGTGCCAGCAGCTTACAGAGTGGGCGGGGCACAGATACGCAGTATTTT. Translation: CASSLQSGRGTDTQYF.

This clonotype was counted ten times or more. The chain has TRBV29-1 and TRBJ2-5, with 8 bases matching TRBD2. There are 14 residues in the CDR3. CDR1 and CDR2 from the germline V gene are SQVTM and ANQGSEA. V trimming: 0 bases; J trimming: 5 bases; junction bases outside the gene matches: 5. CDR3 DNA sequence: TGCAGCGTTGAAGATTTAGCGGGGCGCGAGACCCAGTACTTC. Amino acid sequence: CSVEDLAGRETQYF.